Following are 8 T cell receptor beta chains from one sample sequenced in a study of blood T cell repertoires in COVID-19. Libraries were prepared by immunoSEQ multiplex PCR; TCRdb keeps only in-frame clonotypes and omits some of them. This table holds around 94,000 clones, approximately 88% found once. The sequencing sample was made of peripheral blood. All receptors come from a human donor in a cohort sampled during active COVID-19.

The CDR3 DNA reads TGTGCCAGTAGTATAGATGGGAGGGGCTACACCTTC. This translates into CASSIDGRGYTF. The chain uses TRBV19 and TRBJ1-2; D is unresolved. This CDR3 comprises 12 residues. Trimming removed 0 bases from V and 8 bases from J, with 7 bases in between. Germline values: CDR1 LNHDA, CDR2 SQIVND (reference sequence).

The chain combines TRBV7-9 with TRBJ1-1; 8 positions agree with TRBD1. V shed 6 bases, J shed 5 bases, and the junction held 14 bases outside the gene matches. The germline V gene has CDR1 SEHNR and CDR2 FQNEAQ (reference sequence). CDR3 length: 16 residues. This chain's CDR3 is CASRPSPRQGRTEAFF. The CDR3, as DNA: TGTGCCAGCAGACCCTCCCCCCGACAGGGGAGGACTGAAGCTTTCTTT.

As DNA, the CDR3 is TGTGCCAGCAGTTCTCGGGGGGTCCTCACAGATACGCAGTATTTT. Its translation is CASSSRGVLTDTQYF. J is TRBJ2-3 and V is TRBV2, with 7 positions matching TRBD2. Germline CDR1 reads SNHLY; CDR2 reads FYNNEI. The CDR3 has 15 residues. The V segment lost 5 bases and the J segment 2 bases; nucleotides outside the gene matches: 7.

This clone was observed a single time. This chain uses TRBV5-4 with TRBJ2-7; 10 bases fit TRBD2. Per germline, CDR1 SGHNT and CDR2 YYREEE (reference sequence). The CDR3 sequence is 16 residues long. J gave up 1 base and V 4 bases, and 8 bases lay outside the gene matches. CDR3 region: CASSMGGAGGSYEQYF. The CDR3 coding sequence is TGTGCCAGCAGCATGGGAGGAGCGGGGGGGTCCTACGAGCAGTACTTC.

The CDR3 DNA is TGCGCCAGCAGCCAAGATAGGTTTCAGGGAGGGGTACGGACTGAAGCTTTCTTT. Its protein product is CASSQDRFQGGVRTEAFF. The chain combines TRBV4-1 with TRBJ1-1; possibly TRBD1 for D (5 bases). The germline gives CDR1 MGHRA, CDR2 YSYEKL. This CDR3 comprises 18 residues. Trimming shortened V by 0 bases and J by 5 bases, and 22 bases separated the two germline ends.

In regard to this clone: This specimen includes other DNA sequences encoding the same CDR3. The genes are TRBV18 and TRBJ2-3; no reliable D call. Germline CDR1 reads KGHSH; CDR2 reads LQKENI. The V end lost 0 bases, the J end lost 2 bases, and 6 bases lay between the germline ends. There are 14 residues in the CDR3. The CDR3 protein is CASSPPSSTDTQYF. DNA for the CDR3: TGTGCCAGCTCACCACCATCTTCCACAGATACGCAGTATTTT. The full variable domain, its missing parts supplied by reference TRBV18 and TRBJ2-3, is NAGVMQNPRHLVRRRGQEARLRCSPMKGHSHVYWYRQLPEEGLKFMVYLQKENIIDESGMPKERFSAEFPKEGPSILRIQQVVRGDSAAYFCASSPPSSTDTQYFGPGTRLTVL.

V is TRBV9 and J is TRBJ2-1; no clear D. The CDR3 consists of 15 residues. Germline-derived CDR1 and CDR2 are SGDLS and YYNGEE. V lost 4 bases, J lost 0 bases, and 11 bases lay in between. CDR3 loop: CASSLTTSSYNEQFF. The CDR3 nucleotides are TGTGCCAGCAGCCTAACTACGAGCTCCTACAATGAGCAGTTCTTC.

The CDR3 region is CASSPRTSGKSSYNEQFF. The CDR3 coding sequence is TGTGCCAGCTCACCCAGGACTAGCGGCAAAAGCTCCTACAATGAGCAGTTCTTC. V usage is TRBV18 and J usage is TRBJ2-1, with 10 bases that match TRBD2. Losses at the gene ends were 3 bases for V and 0 bases for J; bases not matched to a gene: 8. CDR3 length: 18 amino acids. Germline V gene lookup returns CDR1 KGHSH and CDR2 LQKENI.